This T cell receptor beta chain was documented in a study of blood T cell repertoires in COVID-19. The ends lost 4 bases at V and 4 bases at J; junction bases unmatched: 2. This CDR3 has 14 residues. Germline assignment: CDR1 LNHDA and CDR2 SQIVND (reference sequence). The method was immunoSEQ multiplex PCR; TCRdb's version includes in-frame clones alone and lacks a portion of them. In the table there are about 360,000 clones, around 87% of which are singletons. This chain uses TRBV19 with TRBJ1-2, with TRBD1 matching over 11 bases. This sequence originates from a human donor in a cohort sampled during active COVID-19. Sequencing was carried out using peripheral blood. The CDR3 sequence is CASSRDRGSYGYTF. As DNA, the CDR3 is TGTGCCAGTAGTAGGGACAGGGGGAGCTATGGCTACACCTTC.